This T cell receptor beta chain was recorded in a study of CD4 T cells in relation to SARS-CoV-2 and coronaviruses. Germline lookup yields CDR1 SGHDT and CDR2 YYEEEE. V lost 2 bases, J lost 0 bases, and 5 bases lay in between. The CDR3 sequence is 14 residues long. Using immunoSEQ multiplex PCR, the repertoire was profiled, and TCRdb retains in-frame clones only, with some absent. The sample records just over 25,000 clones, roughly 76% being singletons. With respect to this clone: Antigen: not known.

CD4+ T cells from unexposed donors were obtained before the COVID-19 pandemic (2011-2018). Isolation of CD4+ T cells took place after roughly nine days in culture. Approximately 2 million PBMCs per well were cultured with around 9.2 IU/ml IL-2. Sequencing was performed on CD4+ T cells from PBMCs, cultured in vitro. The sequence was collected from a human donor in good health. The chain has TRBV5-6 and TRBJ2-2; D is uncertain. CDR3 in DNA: TGTGCCAGCAGCTTAAGCGCGAACACCGGGGAGCTGTTTTTT. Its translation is CASSLSANTGELFF.